Below are 20 T cell receptor beta chains sequenced from a single sample in a study of cytomegalovirus exposure and HLA in healthy donors. The study ran its PCR with 60 Vbeta and 13 Jbeta primers. Only in-frame clones appear in the TCRdb table, and some are missing; sequencing was by immunoSEQ multiplex PCR. The data show 150,000 or so clones, with roughly 80% seen just once and more than 8% held by the top ten. Sample: PBMCs. The receptor set was obtained from a male donor in good health and CMV-seropositive.

In this sample, this clone turned up once. The CDR3 spells CASRAAPTGGDQPQHF. The CDR3 DNA reads TGTGCCAGCCGAGCCGCACCGACAGGGGGCGATCAGCCCCAGCATTTT. The rearrangement links TRBV27 to TRBJ1-5, with TRBD1 identical over 10 bases. There are 16 residues in the CDR3. The ends lost 8 bases at V and 5 bases at J; junction bases unmatched: 12. In germline, CDR1 is MNHEY, CDR2 SMNVEV (reference sequence).

In its sample, this clone was seen a few times. V is TRBV12-5 and J is TRBJ1-1; 10 bases are shared with TRBD1. CDR1 LGHNT and CDR2 FRNRAP come from the germline V gene. CDR3 length: 16 residues. Unmatched junction bases numbered 9, after V lost 4 bases and J lost 4 bases. CDR3 amino acids: CASGWTGTGDGTEAFF. CDR3 sequence (DNA): TGTGCTAGTGGTTGGACCGGGACAGGGGACGGCACTGAAGCTTTCTTT.

The chain carries TRBV12-5 and TRBJ1-5; D may be TRBD1 (6 bases). Germline V lookup: CDR1 LGHNT, CDR2 FRNRAP. The CDR3 sequence is 15 residues long. V was pared by 6 bases and J by 3 bases, with 15 bases between. DNA for the CDR3: TGTGCTAGTGGCCAGGGGCCGCCTTACAATCAGCCCCAGCATTTT. Protein: CASGQGPPYNQPQHF.

The chain carries TRBV14 and TRBJ2-3, with D uncertain. Germline CDR1 is SGHDN and CDR2 is FVKESK. Trimming left V 0 bases short and J 6 bases short, with 7 bases between. The CDR3 contains 13 residues. CDR3 sequence (DNA): TGTGCCAGCAGCCAAGATCGGGTTGATACGCAGTATTTT. Translated: CASSQDRVDTQYF.

This chain uses TRBV4-3 with TRBJ2-3, with TRBD2 matching 8 bases. V dropped 0 bases and J dropped 3; count of bases not matched to a gene: 2. From germline, CDR1 is LGHNA and CDR2 YSLEER. This CDR3 has 15 amino acids. Here the CDR3 DNA reads TGCGCCAGCAGCCAAGATCTAGCGGGTACAGATACGCAGTATTTT. This codes for CASSQDLAGTDTQYF.

V is TRBV7-9 and J is TRBJ1-4; unclear D gene. The CDR3 length is 14 residues. Trimming cost V 5 bases and J 3 bases, with 10 bases left between them. Per the germline V gene, CDR1 is SEHNR and CDR2 is FQNEAQ (reference sequence). The CDR3 nucleotides read TGTGCCAGCAGCCGGAGGTCGCCTAATGAAAAACTGTTTTTT. Protein sequence: CASSRRSPNEKLFF.

The rearrangement joins TRBV18 to TRBJ2-7; no reliable D call. The germline V gene encodes CDR1 KGHSH and CDR2 LQKENI. The CDR3 has 13 amino acids. V gave up 3 bases and J gave up 6 bases, with 12 bases separating them. CDR3: CASSPPTSGEQYF. The CDR3 DNA is TGTGCCAGCTCACCTCCCACCTCCGGCGAGCAGTACTTC.

The CDR3 coding sequence is TGTGCCAGCAGTGAGAACAGGGCCGATACGCAGTATTTT. This codes for CASSENRADTQYF. The chain joins TRBV6-1 to TRBJ2-3; TRBD1 might be the D (6 bases). CDR1 and CDR2 (germline): MNHNS, SASEGT. V was shortened by 3 bases and J by 6 bases, with 10 bases between the two germline ends. The length of the CDR3 is 13 residues.

The chain joins TRBV6-5 to TRBJ2-2; 8 positions match TRBD1. With V trimmed by 0 bases and J by 4 bases, 4 bases remained unmatched. CDR3 length: 16 amino acids. Germline V gene lookup returns CDR1 MNHEY and CDR2 SVGAGI. This CDR3 is CASSYSITGGTGELFF. For the CDR3, the DNA is TGTGCCAGCAGTTACTCGATTACAGGGGGCACCGGGGAGCTGTTTTTT.

V is TRBV7-2 and J is TRBJ2-5; 7 bases match TRBD2. The CDR3 contains 15 residues. J lost 5 bases, V lost 1 base, and 7 bases had no gene match. Germline V gene lookup returns CDR1 SGHTA and CDR2 FQGNSA. The CDR3 DNA reads TGTGCCAGCAGCTTAGGGGGGGGAGGGCTGGAGACCCAGTACTTC. It specifies CASSLGGGGLETQYF.

The genes are TRBV10-1 and TRBJ2-3; the D gene is possibly TRBD2 (7 bases). Trimming stripped 5 bases from V and 6 bases from J, with 15 bases between. This CDR3 region has 14 residues. Germline V lookup: CDR1 WNHNN, CDR2 SYGVQD (reference sequence). The CDR3 region has the DNA TGCGCCAGCAGTCGAGACGGGGGGCTGGATACGCAGTATTTT. Residues: CASSRDGGLDTQYF.

DNA of the CDR3: TGTGCCAGCAGTGTCACAGGGATAGATACGCAGTATTTT. Residues: CASSVTGIDTQYF. The chain links TRBV25-1 to TRBJ2-3; weak D call: TRBD1 (6 bases). V was pared by 4 bases and J by 5 bases, with 10 bases between. The CDR3 runs 13 residues. Germline V lookup: CDR1 MGHDK, CDR2 SYGVNS.

V is TRBV5-1 and J is TRBJ1-1; 8 bases fit TRBD1. The CDR3 is made up of 15 amino acids. With 0 bases clipped from V and 2 bases from J, the junction kept 3 bases outside the gene matches. Germline values: CDR1 SGHRS, CDR2 YFSETQ. The CDR3 bases are TGCGCCAGCAGCTTGGCCCAGGGGGCAAACACTGAAGCTTTCTTT. Amino acid sequence: CASSLAQGANTEAFF.

In its sample, this clone was seen once. The rearrangement joins TRBV9 to TRBJ1-3; 8 bases match TRBD1. Unmatched junction bases numbered 15, after V lost 3 bases and J lost 4 bases. The length of the CDR3 is 18 residues. Germline V gene sequence: CDR1 SGDLS, CDR2 YYNGEE. The CDR3 is CASSALSTGVLFGNTIYF. DNA for the CDR3: TGTGCCAGCAGCGCGCTATCGACAGGGGTTTTGTTCGGAAACACCATATATTTT.

This clone occurred once. The chain joins TRBV5-4 to TRBJ1-2, with a weak D call TRBD1 (5 bases). Deletions cut 5 bases from V and 3 bases from J, with 23 bases between. The CDR3 is 17 amino acids. Germline loops: CDR1 SGHNT, CDR2 YYREEE (reference sequence). CDR3 sequence (DNA): TGTGCCAGCAGTTTGACAAGACAGAATTCGCGCTACTATGGCTACACCTTC. This sequence encodes CASSLTRQNSRYYGYTF.

This chain connects TRBV27 to TRBJ1-2; 11 positions agree with TRBD1. Germline V lookup: CDR1 MNHEY, CDR2 SMNVEV (reference sequence). This CDR3 spans 14 amino acids. J gave up 5 bases and V 5 bases, and 4 bases lay outside the gene matches. The CDR3 coding sequence is TGTGCCAGCAGTCGGGACAGGGGGAGGTATGGCTACACCTTC. Its protein product is CASSRDRGRYGYTF.

The V call is TRBV6-5, the J call TRBJ2-1; the match to TRBD2 covers 11 bases. Germline V gene sequence: CDR1 MNHEY, CDR2 SVGAGI. The CDR3 extends over 15 amino acids. V lost 5 bases, J lost 2 bases, and 2 bases stayed unmatched. CDR3 sequence reads: CASSQTSGTYNEQFF. The DNA of the CDR3 is TGTGCCAGCAGTCAGACTAGCGGGACCTACAATGAGCAGTTCTTC.

In nucleotides, the CDR3 is TGTGCCATTCGGGGGGAATTGGACACTGAAGCTTTCTTT. This sequence encodes CAIRGELDTEAFF. This sequence joins TRBV10-3 and TRBJ1-1; maybe TRBD1 (5 bases). Per germline, CDR1 ENHRY and CDR2 SYGVKD. Trimming cost V 9 bases and J 3 bases, with 14 bases left between them. The CDR3 totals 13 residues.

The V call is TRBV27, the J call TRBJ1-4; no clear D. V was clipped by 5 bases and J by 8 bases, with 15 bases between them. The CDR3 is 14 amino acids. Germline V CDR1 and CDR2: MNHEY, SMNVEV (reference sequence). The CDR3 loop is CASSRLGGLEKLFF. The CDR3 DNA reads as TGTGCCAGCAGTCGCCTCGGCGGCCTAGAAAAACTGTTTTTT.

The rearrangement joins TRBV9 to TRBJ1-2; D is possibly TRBD1 (5 bases). Per germline, CDR1 SGDLS and CDR2 YYNGEE. V was cut by 4 bases and J by 7 bases, with 11 bases left in between. The CDR3 loop spans 12 amino acids. The chain's CDR3 is CASSRQGSGYTF. Written as DNA, the CDR3 is TGTGCCAGCAGCCGGCAGGGAAGTGGCTACACCTTC.